This T cell receptor beta chain appears in the sequencing data of a study of cytomegalovirus exposure and HLA in healthy donors. In the case of this clone: Its antigen remains unidentified. A junction end diverges from the germline sequence, so it may reflect a read error.

The study's findings and limits: For TCR beta chains, V- and J-gene trimming was later linked to a missense DCLRE1C variant.

CDR1 is SQVTM and CDR2 is ANQGSEA in the germline V gene. The CDR3 is 13 residues long. Amplification used 60 Vbeta primers and 13 Jbeta primers. Only in-frame clones appear in the TCRdb table, and some are missing; sequencing was by immunoSEQ multiplex PCR. The sample shows about 160,000 clones, 68% of them seen only once. This TCR was recovered from a woman between 40 and 55 years old in good health and CMV-seropositive. The chain recombines TRBV29-1 with TRBJ1-5; TRBD1 might be the D (6 bases). Sequenced material: PBMCs. The DNA for the CDR3 is TGCAGCGTTGAAGAGGGGAGCGGACAGCCCCAGAATTTT. Translated, it gives CSVEEGSGQPQNF.